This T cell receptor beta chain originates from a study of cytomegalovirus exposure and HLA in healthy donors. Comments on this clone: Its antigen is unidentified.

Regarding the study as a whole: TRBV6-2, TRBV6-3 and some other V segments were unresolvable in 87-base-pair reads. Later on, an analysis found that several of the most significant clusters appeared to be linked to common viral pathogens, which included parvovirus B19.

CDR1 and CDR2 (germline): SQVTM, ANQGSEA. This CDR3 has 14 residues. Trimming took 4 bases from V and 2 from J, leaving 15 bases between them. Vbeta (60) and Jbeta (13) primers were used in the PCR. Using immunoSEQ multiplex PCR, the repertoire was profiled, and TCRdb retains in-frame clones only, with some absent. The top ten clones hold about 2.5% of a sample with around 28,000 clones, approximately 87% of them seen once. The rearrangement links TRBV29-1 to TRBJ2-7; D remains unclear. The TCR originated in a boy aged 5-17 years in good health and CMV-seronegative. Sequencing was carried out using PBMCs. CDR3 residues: CSVAEATVAYEQYF. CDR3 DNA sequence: TGCAGCGTTGCAGAGGCTACAGTGGCCTACGAGCAGTACTTC.